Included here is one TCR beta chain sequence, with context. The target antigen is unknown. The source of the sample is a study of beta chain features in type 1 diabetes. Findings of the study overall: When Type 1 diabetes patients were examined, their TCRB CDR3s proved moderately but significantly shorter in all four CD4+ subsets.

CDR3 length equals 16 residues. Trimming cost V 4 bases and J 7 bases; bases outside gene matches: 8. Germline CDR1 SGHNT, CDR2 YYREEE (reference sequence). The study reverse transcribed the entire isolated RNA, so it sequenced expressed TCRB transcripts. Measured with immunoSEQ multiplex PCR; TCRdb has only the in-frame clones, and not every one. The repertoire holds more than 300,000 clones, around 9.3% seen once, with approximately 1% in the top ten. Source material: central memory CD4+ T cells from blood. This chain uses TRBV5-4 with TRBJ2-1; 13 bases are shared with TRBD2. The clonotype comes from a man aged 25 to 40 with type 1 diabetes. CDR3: CASSPAGLAGVNEQFF. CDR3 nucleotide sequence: TGTGCCAGCAGCCCGGCAGGACTAGCGGGGGTGAATGAGCAGTTCTTC.